The 20 T cell receptor beta chains below were found in one sample sequenced in a study of CD8 T cells in ankylosing spondylitis. TCRdb re-called the 5' RACE reads with MiXCR, one entry per CDR3 protein. The repertoire holds 150,000 to 200,000 distinct CDR3 sequences, with roughly 30% as singletons. Sequenced sample: synovial fluid, either unsorted or a sorted T cell fraction (not recorded which). These receptors were obtained from a male donor with ankylosing spondylitis.

The J gene is TRBJ1-4, the V gene TRBV28, with TRBD1 as a possible D gene (5 bases). Trimming took off 6 bases at V and 5 bases at J, with 13 bases between the two ends. The CDR3 spans 14 residues. Germline V gives CDR1 MDHEN, CDR2 SYDVKM. DNA of the CDR3: TGTGCCAGCAGCGGGGCTGGGAGAAATGAAAAACTGTTTTTT. Its protein product is CASSGAGRNEKLFF.

The table lists this clonotype with a few counts. For the CDR3, the DNA is TGCAGTGCCCGGAAAGTGGAGCAGTACTTC. Translating it yields CSARKVEQYF. The chain is built from TRBV20-1 and TRBJ2-7; no reliable D call. V was shortened by 6 bases and J by 7 bases, with 10 bases between the two germline ends. The CDR3 runs to 10 residues. CDR1 is DFQATT and CDR2 is SNEGSKA in the germline V gene (reference sequence).

This clonotype was recorded only once. The chain carries TRBV20-1 and TRBJ2-1, with TRBD1 matching over 7 bases. The CDR3 runs 15 residues. CDR1 and CDR2 (germline): DFQATT, SNEGSKA (reference sequence). The junction had 7 bases not matched to a gene; V was cut back by 1 base and J by 4 bases. CDR3 sequence: CSARAGQPRYNEQFF. Here the CDR3 DNA reads TGCAGTGCTAGAGCGGGACAGCCAAGGTACAATGAGCAGTTCTTC.

This clonotype was seen repeatedly, ten times or more. The chain recombines TRBV18 with TRBJ1-6, with TRBD1 as a possible D gene (5 bases). Germline-derived CDR1 and CDR2 are KGHSH and LQKENI. The V end lost 2 bases, the J end lost 8 bases, and 16 bases lay between the germline ends. This CDR3 is built from 16 residues. The CDR3: CASSPVAGVGDSPLHF. The CDR3 DNA follows: TGTGCCAGCTCACCAGTGGCAGGTGTGGGGGATTCACCCCTCCACTTT.

This clonotype was recorded many times. The rearrangement links TRBV3-1 to TRBJ1-6, with 12 bases aligning to TRBD1. V lost 4 bases to trimming and J lost 10 bases; unmatched junction nucleotides: 23. The CDR3 consists of 21 residues. Germline V gene data show CDR1 as LGHDT and CDR2 as YNNKEL (reference sequence). In DNA, the CDR3 is TGTGCCAGCAGCCGAAAAGCTCCGGGACAGGGGGCAAGGGGTATTGGATCACCCCTCCACTTT. Encoded protein: CASSRKAPGQGARGIGSPLHF.

The chain couples TRBV20-1 to TRBJ1-6; possible D gene TRBD1, 6 bases. The CDR3 runs to 15 residues. Trimming shortened V by 1 base and J by 5 bases, and 12 bases separated the two germline ends. Germline assignment: CDR1 DFQATT and CDR2 SNEGSKA (reference sequence). In DNA form, the CDR3 reads TGCAGTGCTAGAGTGGGGGCGCGGGATAATTCACCCCTCCACTTT. The encoded protein is CSARVGARDNSPLHF.

The sample holds many counts of this clonotype. The chain combines TRBV20-1 with TRBJ2-7, with D perhaps TRBD1 or TRBD2 (5 bases each). The germline V gene has CDR1 DFQATT and CDR2 SNEGSKA (reference sequence). The CDR3 runs to 13 residues. Between the trimmed V and J ends, which lost 3 bases and 4 bases, there was a span of 13 bases. Written as DNA, the CDR3 is TGCAGTGCTAGCTGGCAGGGAGAATACGAGCAGTACTTC. This encodes CSASWQGEYEQYF.

This clonotype was detected a few times. The chain combines TRBV19 with TRBJ2-2; tentative D call: TRBD1 (6 bases). Trimming removed 10 bases at V and 0 bases at J, with 18 bases between. The CDR3 length is 16 residues. Germline CDR1 reads LNHDA; CDR2 reads SQIVND (reference sequence). CDR3 sequence: CATSPGQIANTGELFF. The CDR3 coding sequence is TGTGCCACTTCCCCGGGACAAATCGCGAACACCGGGGAGCTGTTTTTT.

This clonotype was seen repeatedly, ten times or more. The chain uses TRBV6-6 and TRBJ2-1; 16 bases line up with TRBD2. The J segment lost 1 base and the V segment lost 2 bases, leaving 5 bases of the junction unmatched. This CDR3 is built from 19 residues. Germline V gene lookup returns CDR1 MNHNY and CDR2 SVGAGI (reference sequence). CDR3 nucleotides: TGTGCCAGCAGTTACCCGGGACTAGCGGGAGGGCGTTCCTACAATGAGCAGTTCTTC. Translating gives CASSYPGLAGGRSYNEQFF.

The V and J genes are TRBV12-3 or TRBV12-4 and TRBJ2-3; 8 nucleotides line up with TRBD2. The CDR3 extends over 13 amino acids. Germline trimming cut 6 bases from V and 2 bases from J; bases unmatched to any gene: 1. CDR3 nucleotide sequence: TGTGCCAGCAGGGGACTAGACACAGATACGCAGTATTTT. Its protein product is CASRGLDTDTQYF.

The CDR3 DNA follows: TGTGCCAGCAGCTTATACACAGAGACCCAGTACTTC. It translates to CASSLYTETQYF. The rearrangement uses TRBV7-2 and TRBJ2-5; D is ambiguous. Trimming took off 2 bases at V and 4 bases at J, with 5 bases between the two ends. This CDR3 is built from 12 residues. Germline-derived CDR1 and CDR2 are SGHTA and FQGNSA.

This clonotype appeared once. The chain recombines TRBV12-3 or TRBV12-4 with TRBJ2-7, with 9 bases that match TRBD1. This CDR3 has 16 amino acids. Trimming cost V 1 base and J 7 bases; bases outside gene matches: 11. The CDR3 region has the DNA TGTGCCAGCAGTTTAGTGACAGGGGGGGGACGTCGGGAGCAGTACTTC. This sequence encodes CASSLVTGGGRREQYF.

This clonotype was seen ten or more times. The chain combines TRBV6-2 or TRBV6-3 with TRBJ2-1; TRBD2 matches 13 bases. The CDR3 totals 17 residues. V gave up 6 bases and J gave up 3 bases; unmatched junction bases: 8. In germline, CDR1 is MNHEY, CDR2 SVGEGT. CDR3: CASRPAGTSGVYNEQFF. The CDR3 nucleotides read TGTGCCAGCAGGCCAGCAGGGACTAGCGGGGTCTACAATGAGCAGTTCTTC.

The chain carries TRBV2 and TRBJ2-1, with 9 positions matching TRBD2. The CDR3 has 15 residues. The junction had 11 bases not matched to a gene; V was cut back by 4 bases and J by 10 bases. The germline V gene has CDR1 SNHLY and CDR2 FYNNEI. The CDR3 DNA follows: TGTGCCAGCAGTGGGGCGGGGGGGCTGCGCATCGAGCAGTTCTTC. Translating gives CASSGAGGLRIEQFF.

This clonotype was recorded a few times. The chain couples TRBV20-1 to TRBJ2-1; a possible D gene is TRBD1 (7 bases). The CDR3 is 11 residues long. Germline V gives CDR1 DFQATT, CDR2 SNEGSKA (reference sequence). V lost 5 bases and J lost 9, with 11 bases in between. CDR3 sequence (DNA): TGCAGTGCTCTCCAGGGGGGTGAGCAGTTCTTC. Protein sequence: CSALQGGEQFF.

The chain recombines TRBV24-1 with TRBJ2-3, with D hard to call. The length of the CDR3 is 13 residues. Trimming cost V 4 bases and J 5 bases, with 9 bases left between them. Germline CDR1 reads KGHDR; CDR2 reads SFDVKD. The CDR3 here is CATSDQVGDTQYF. For the CDR3, the DNA is TGTGCCACCAGTGACCAAGTAGGAGATACGCAGTATTTT.

The rearrangement joins TRBV6-1 to TRBJ2-7, with 11 bases identical to TRBD1. The J segment lost 1 base and the V segment lost 5 bases, leaving 7 bases of the junction unmatched. Germline V gives CDR1 MNHNS, CDR2 SASEGT. The CDR3 contains 16 residues. Written as DNA, the CDR3 is TGTGCCAGCAGTCAGGGGGACAGGGGGAGGTCCTACGAGCAGTACTTC. Its translation: CASSQGDRGRSYEQYF.

This clonotype was seen only a few times. V usage is TRBV20-1 and J usage is TRBJ2-5, with 7 positions matching TRBD1. CDR1 is DFQATT and CDR2 is SNEGSKA in the germline V gene (reference sequence). The V segment lost 1 base and the J segment 1 base; nucleotides outside the gene matches: 6. This CDR3 has 15 amino acids. For the CDR3, the DNA is TGCAGTGCTAGAGCGTTAGGGACAGTCCAAGAGACCCAGTACTTC. Its translation: CSARALGTVQETQYF.

The chain employs TRBV29-1 and TRBJ1-1, with unresolved D. This CDR3 is 13 amino acids long. V lost 3 bases, J lost 5 bases, and 13 bases lay in between. The germline CDR1 and CDR2 sequences are SQVTM and ANQGSEA. The CDR3 region is CSVESSPATEAFF. The CDR3, as DNA: TGCAGCGTTGAGTCCAGCCCGGCGACTGAAGCTTTCTTT.

The CDR3 loop is CASSLGSPYNEQFF. DNA for the CDR3: TGCGCCAGCAGCTTAGGGTCCCCTTACAATGAGCAGTTCTTC. V usage is TRBV5-1 and J usage is TRBJ2-1; D gene ambiguous. The germline V gene has CDR1 SGHRS and CDR2 YFSETQ. The CDR3 is 14 amino acids. Deletions cut 2 bases from V and 4 bases from J, with 10 bases between.